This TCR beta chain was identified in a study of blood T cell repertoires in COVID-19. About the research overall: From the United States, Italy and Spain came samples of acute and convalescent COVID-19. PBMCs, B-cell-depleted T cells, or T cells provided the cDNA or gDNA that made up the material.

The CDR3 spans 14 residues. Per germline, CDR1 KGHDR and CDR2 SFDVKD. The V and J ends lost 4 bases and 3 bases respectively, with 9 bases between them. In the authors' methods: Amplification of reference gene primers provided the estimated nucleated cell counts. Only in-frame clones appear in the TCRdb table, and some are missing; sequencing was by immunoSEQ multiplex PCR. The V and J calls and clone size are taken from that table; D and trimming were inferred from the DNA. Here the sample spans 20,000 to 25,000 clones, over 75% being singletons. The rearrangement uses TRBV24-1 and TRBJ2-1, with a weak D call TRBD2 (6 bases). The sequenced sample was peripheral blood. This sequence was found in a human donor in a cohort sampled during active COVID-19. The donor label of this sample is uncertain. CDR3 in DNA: TGTGCCACCAGTGAACCGGAGGGCTACAATGAGCAGTTCTTC. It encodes CATSEPEGYNEQFF.